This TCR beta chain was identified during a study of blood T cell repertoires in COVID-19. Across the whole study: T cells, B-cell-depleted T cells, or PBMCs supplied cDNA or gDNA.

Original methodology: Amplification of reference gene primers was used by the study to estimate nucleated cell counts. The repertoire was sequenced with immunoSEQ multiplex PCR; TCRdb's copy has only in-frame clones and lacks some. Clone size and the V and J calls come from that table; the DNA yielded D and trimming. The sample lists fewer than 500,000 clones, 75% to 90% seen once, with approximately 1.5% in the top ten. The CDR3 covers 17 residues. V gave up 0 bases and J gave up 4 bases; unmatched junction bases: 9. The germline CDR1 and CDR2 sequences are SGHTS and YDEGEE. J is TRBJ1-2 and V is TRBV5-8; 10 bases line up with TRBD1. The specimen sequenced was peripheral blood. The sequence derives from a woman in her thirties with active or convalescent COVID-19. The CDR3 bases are TGTGCCAGCAGCTTGGACCCCGGGACAGGGGAGGGCTATGGCTACACCTTC. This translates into CASSLDPGTGEGYGYTF.